The rows below give T cell receptor beta chains drawn from one sample of a study of cytomegalovirus exposure and HLA in healthy donors. Only in-frame clones appear in the TCRdb table, and some are missing; sequencing was by immunoSEQ multiplex PCR. Among 130,000 to 150,000 clones, approximately 80% were seen once, and the ten largest hold 2.5% to 3%. Sequencing input: PBMCs. These receptors were taken from a female donor in good health and CMV-seronegative. The CDR3 runs from the conserved cysteine through the conserved F or W. A D gene is named only where the DNA matches it firmly. Expanded clones get a size class; other rows say once, few or many, or leave the size out.

>TRBV5-1|TRBJ2-1|TRBD1|NA
TGCGCCAGCAGCTTGAACCAGGGGGCGCGCTACAATGAGCAGTTCTTC
CASSLNQGARYNEQFF
>TRBV28|TRBJ2-7|TRBD1|NA
TGTGCCAGCAGTACAGGGGCAGGATGGTACCACGAGCAGTACTTC
CASSTGAGWYHEQYF
>TRBV14|TRBJ2-7|TRBD1|NA
TGTGCCAGCAGCCAAGTAGGGGGCAGGTTCGAGCAGTACTTC
CASSQVGGRFEQYF
>TRBV27|TRBJ2-7|TRBD1|NA
TGTGCCAGCAGTTCCGAAATCCGGGACAGGGTCAACGAGCAGTACTTC
CASSSEIRDRVNEQYF
>TRBV19|TRBJ2-1|NA|NA
TGTGCCAGTACCCCGGATCCCCGGGAGAATGAGCAGTTCTTC
CASTPDPRENEQFF
>TRBV7-6|TRBJ2-7|NA|NA
TGTGCCAGCAGCTTAGAGCTCACCTACGAGCAGTACTTC
CASSLELTYEQYF
>TRBV27|TRBJ2-3|TRBD2|NA
TGTGCCAGCAGTTTATTGCGCCCGGGGGGGGTGCGGGATACGCAGTATTTT
CASSLLRPGGVRDTQYF
>TRBV28|TRBJ1-4|TRBD1|NA
TGTGCCAGCAGCCCGGACAGGGGGTTCGAAAAACTGTTTTTT
CASSPDRGFEKLFF
>TRBV7-8|TRBJ2-1|TRBD2|NA
TGTGCCAGCAGCCAGGACTGGCGGGGGGGCATTGAGCAGTTCTTC
CASSQDWRGGIEQFF
>TRBV18|TRBJ2-1|TRBD1|NA
TGTGCCAGCTCACCTTTAACAGGGGGCTTTAGTGAGCAGTTCTTC
CASSPLTGGFSEQFF
>TRBV27|TRBJ2-1|TRBD2|NA
TGTGCCAGCAGTTTTAGTAGCGGGAGGGCCTATCAAAGGGAGCAGTTCTTC
CASSFSSGRAYQREQFF
>TRBV15|TRBJ1-2|NA|few
TGTGCCACCAGCAGACATGACAGGGGCTACACCTTC
CATSRHDRGYTF
>TRBV6-5|TRBJ1-2|NA|NA
TGTGCCAGCAGTTACTCTTACAGAAGAGCTAACTATGGCTACACCTTC
CASSYSYRRANYGYTF
>TRBV10-1|TRBJ2-7|TRBD1|NA
TGCGCCAGCAGTGAGATCAGGGGGCGAGGGGAGCAGTACTTC
CASSEIRGRGEQYF
>TRBV5-4|TRBJ1-3|NA|few
TGTGCCAGCAGCGGCGGCCTGGACACCATATATTTT
CASSGGLDTIYF
>TRBV28|TRBJ2-7|NA|NA
TGTGCCAGCGGTTCCCCCCACATGGGCTCCTACGAGCAGTACTTC
CASGSPHMGSYEQYF
>TRBV15|TRBJ1-4|NA|NA
TGTGCCACCAGCAGAGATGCCGCGTATGAAAAACTGTTTTTT
CATSRDAAYEKLFF
>TRBV5-6|TRBJ2-3|TRBD2|many
TGTGCCAGCAGCAGTACACTCACCGGGACTAGACGCACAGATACGCAGTATTTT
CASSSTLTGTRRTDTQYF
>TRBV5-1|TRBJ1-1|NA|NA
TGCGCCAGCAGTCGTCAGGGTATCATTGAAGCTTTCTTT
CASSRQGIIEAFF
>TRBV5-1|TRBJ2-7|TRBD1|NA
TGCGCCAGCAGGCAAACGGGACAGGGTTGGGAGCAGTACTTC
CASRQTGQGWEQYF
>TRBV4-2|TRBJ1-2|TRBD1|once
TGTGCCAGCAGCCAAGACGGGACAGGGGGCACTGGCTATGGCTACCCCTTC
CASSQDGTGGTGYGYPF
>TRBV5-6|TRBJ2-3|TRBD2|NA
TGTGCCAGCAGCCCCCAAGCGGGGGGTGGGGATACGCAGTATTTT
CASSPQAGGGDTQYF
>TRBV7-2|TRBJ2-4|NA|NA
TGTGCCAGCAGCGTCAGGGTAGCCAAAAACATTCAGTACTTC
CASSVRVAKNIQYF
>TRBV6-6|TRBJ1-5|NA|NA
TGTGCCAGCACTCCCGGGAGGGATCAGCCCCAGCATTTT
CASTPGRDQPQHF
>TRBV5-1|TRBJ1-1|NA|NA
TGCGCCAGCAGCTTGGATAGGGGTCTTTTGAACACTGAAGCTTTCTTT
CASSLDRGLLNTEAFF
>TRBV5-8|TRBJ1-2|NA|NA
TGTGCCAGCAGCTTGGAAGGGACATATGGCTACACCTTC
CASSLEGTYGYTF
>TRBV6-5|TRBJ2-2|TRBD1|NA
TGTGCCAGCAGCAGGACAGGGCGAACCGGGGAGCTGTTTTTT
CASSRTGRTGELFF
>TRBV5-1|TRBJ1-2|TRBD1|NA
TGCGCCAGCAGCTTGGGGGACAGGGGCAATCGTGGCTATGGCTACACCTTC
CASSLGDRGNRGYGYTF
>TRBV5-1|TRBJ2-6|NA|NA
TGCGCCAGCAGCTTGGGGCACCCGTCCTCTGGGGCCAACGTCCTGCCTTTC
CASSLGHPSSGANVLPF
>TRBV11-2|TRBJ2-1|TRBD2|NA
TGTGCCAGCAGCTTAGTTATTAGCGGGGATTCCTACAATGAGCAGTTCTTC
CASSLVISGDSYNEQFF
>TRBV27|TRBJ2-7|NA|NA
TGTGCCAGCAGTTTATCGACTCCTTTTTACGAGCAGTACTTC
CASSLSTPFYEQYF
>TRBV30|TRBJ1-4|TRBD1|NA
TGTGCCTGGGAAGGGACAGGGGCTGAAAAACTGTTTTTT
CAWEGTGAEKLFF
>TRBV4-1|TRBJ1-1|NA|NA
TGCGCCAGCAGCCAAGTGGGCCGGGGGAAGGGCACTGAAGCTTTCTTT
CASSQVGRGKGTEAFF
>TRBV5-1|TRBJ2-7|TRBD1|NA
TGCGCCAGCGGCGGGACAGGTCCTTCCCCCTCCTGGGAGCAGTACTTC
CASGGTGPSPSWEQYF
>TRBV28|TRBJ1-6|NA|NA
TGTGCCAGCACAAGGCGCAGAGGGTCCTATAATTCACCCCTCCACTTT
CASTRRRGSYNSPLHF
>TRBV12-1|TRBJ1-4|NA|NA
TGTGCCAGCAGCCCGAGACAGGGGGTTGAAAAACTGTTTTTT
CASSPRQGVEKLFF
>TRBV9|TRBJ1-1|NA|NA
TGTGCCAGCAGCGTAGGAGGGCAGATGAACACTGAAGCTTTCTTT
CASSVGGQMNTEAFF
>TRBV5-4|TRBJ1-4|TRBD1|NA
TGTGCCAGCAGCGAGACGGGACAGAAAAAACTGTTTTTT
CASSETGQKKLFF
>TRBV30|TRBJ1-3|NA|NA
TGTGCCTGGAGTGTAAGAGTTATCTCTGGAAACACCATATATTTT
CAWSVRVISGNTIYF
>TRBV5-1|TRBJ2-7|TRBD1|NA
TGCGCCAGCAGCCCGGGCGCCGGGACAGGGGCCTACGAGCAGTACTTC
CASSPGAGTGAYEQYF